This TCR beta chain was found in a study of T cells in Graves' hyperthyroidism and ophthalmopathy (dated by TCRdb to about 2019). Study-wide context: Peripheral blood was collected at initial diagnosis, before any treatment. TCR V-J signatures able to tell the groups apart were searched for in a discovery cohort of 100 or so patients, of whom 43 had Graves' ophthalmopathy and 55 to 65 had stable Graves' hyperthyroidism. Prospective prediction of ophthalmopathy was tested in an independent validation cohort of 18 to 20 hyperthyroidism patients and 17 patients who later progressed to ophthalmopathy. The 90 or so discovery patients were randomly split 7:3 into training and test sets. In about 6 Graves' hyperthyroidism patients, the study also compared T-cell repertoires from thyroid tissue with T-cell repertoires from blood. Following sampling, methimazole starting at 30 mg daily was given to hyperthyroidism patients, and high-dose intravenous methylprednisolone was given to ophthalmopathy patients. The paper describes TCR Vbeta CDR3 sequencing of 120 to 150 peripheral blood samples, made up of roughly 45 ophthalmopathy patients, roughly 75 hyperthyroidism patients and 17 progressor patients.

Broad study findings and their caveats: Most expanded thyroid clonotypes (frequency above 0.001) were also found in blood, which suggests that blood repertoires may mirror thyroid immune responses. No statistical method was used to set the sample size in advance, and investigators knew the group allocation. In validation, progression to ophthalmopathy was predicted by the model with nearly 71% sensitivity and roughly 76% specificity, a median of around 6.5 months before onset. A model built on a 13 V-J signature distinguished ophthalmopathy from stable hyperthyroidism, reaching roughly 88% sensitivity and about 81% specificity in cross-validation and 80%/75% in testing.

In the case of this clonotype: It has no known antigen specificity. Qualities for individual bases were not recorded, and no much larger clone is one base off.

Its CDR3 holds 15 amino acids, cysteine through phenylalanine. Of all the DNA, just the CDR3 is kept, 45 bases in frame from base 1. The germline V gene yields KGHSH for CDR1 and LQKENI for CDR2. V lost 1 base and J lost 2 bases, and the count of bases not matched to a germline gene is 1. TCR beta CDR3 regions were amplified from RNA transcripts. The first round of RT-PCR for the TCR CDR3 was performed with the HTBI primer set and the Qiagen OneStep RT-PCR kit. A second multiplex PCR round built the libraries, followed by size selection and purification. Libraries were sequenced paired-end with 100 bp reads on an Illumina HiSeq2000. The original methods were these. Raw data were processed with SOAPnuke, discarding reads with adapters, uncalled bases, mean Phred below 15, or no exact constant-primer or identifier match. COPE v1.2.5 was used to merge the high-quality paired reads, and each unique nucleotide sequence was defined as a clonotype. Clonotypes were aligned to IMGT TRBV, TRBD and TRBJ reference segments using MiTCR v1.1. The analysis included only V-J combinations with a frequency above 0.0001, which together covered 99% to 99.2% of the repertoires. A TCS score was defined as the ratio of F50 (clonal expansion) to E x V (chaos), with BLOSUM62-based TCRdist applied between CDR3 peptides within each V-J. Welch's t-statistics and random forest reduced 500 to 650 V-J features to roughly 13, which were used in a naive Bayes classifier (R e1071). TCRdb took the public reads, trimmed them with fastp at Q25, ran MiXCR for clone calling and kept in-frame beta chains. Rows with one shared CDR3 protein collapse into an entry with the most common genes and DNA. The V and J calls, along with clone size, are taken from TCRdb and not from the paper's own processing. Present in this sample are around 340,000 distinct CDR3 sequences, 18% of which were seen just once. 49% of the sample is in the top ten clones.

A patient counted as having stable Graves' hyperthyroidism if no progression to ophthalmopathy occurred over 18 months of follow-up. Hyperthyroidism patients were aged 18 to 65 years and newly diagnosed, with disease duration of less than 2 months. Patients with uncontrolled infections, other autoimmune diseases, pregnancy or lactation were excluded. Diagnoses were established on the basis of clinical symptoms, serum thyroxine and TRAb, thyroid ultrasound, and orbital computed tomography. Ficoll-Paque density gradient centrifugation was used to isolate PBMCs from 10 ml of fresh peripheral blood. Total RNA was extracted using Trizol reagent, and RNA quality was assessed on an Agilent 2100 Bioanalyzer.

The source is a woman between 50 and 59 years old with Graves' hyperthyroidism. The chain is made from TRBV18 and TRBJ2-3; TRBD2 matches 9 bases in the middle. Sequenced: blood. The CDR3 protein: CASSPRGGATDTQYF. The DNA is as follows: TGTGCCAGCTCACCACGCGGGGGGGCCACAGATACGCAGTATTTT.